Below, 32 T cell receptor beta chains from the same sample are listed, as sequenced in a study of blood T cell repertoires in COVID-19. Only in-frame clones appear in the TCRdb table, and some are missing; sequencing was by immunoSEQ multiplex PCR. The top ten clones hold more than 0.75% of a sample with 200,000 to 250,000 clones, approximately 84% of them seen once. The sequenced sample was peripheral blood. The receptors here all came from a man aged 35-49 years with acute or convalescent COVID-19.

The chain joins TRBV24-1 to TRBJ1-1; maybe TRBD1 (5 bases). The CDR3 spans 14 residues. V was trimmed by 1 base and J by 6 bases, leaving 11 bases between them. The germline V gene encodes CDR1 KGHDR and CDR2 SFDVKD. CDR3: CATSDFSGEPEAFF. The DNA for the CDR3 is TGTGCCACCAGTGATTTTTCGGGGGAACCTGAAGCTTTCTTT.

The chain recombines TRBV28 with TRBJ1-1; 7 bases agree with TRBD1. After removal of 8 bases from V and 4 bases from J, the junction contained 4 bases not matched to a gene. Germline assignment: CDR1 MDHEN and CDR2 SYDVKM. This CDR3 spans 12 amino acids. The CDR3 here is CASRTGFTEAFF. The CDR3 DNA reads TGTGCCAGCCGGACAGGATTCACTGAAGCTTTCTTT. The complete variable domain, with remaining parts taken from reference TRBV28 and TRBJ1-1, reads DVKVTQSSRYLVKRTGEKVFLECVQDMDHENMFWYRQDPGLGLRLIYFSYDVKMKEKGDIPEGYSVSREKKERFSLILESASTNQTSMYLCASRTGFTEAFFGQGTRLTVV.

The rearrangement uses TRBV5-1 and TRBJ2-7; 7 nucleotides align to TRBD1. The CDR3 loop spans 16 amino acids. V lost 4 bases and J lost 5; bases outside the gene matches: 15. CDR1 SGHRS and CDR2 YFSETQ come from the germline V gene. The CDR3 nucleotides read TGCGCCAGCAGCCCTAATCCACAGGGGATCTACCACGAGCAGTACTTC. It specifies CASSPNPQGIYHEQYF.

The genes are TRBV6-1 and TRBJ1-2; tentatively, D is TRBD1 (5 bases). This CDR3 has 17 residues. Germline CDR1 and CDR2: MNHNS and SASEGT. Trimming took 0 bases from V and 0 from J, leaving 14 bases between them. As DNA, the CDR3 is TGTGCCAGCAGTGAAGCGGCGGACACCCTTGCTAACTATGGCTACACCTTC. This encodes CASSEAADTLANYGYTF.

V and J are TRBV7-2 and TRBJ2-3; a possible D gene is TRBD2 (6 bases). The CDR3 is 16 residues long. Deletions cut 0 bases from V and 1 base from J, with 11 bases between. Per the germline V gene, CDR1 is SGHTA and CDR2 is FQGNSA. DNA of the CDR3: TGTGCCAGCAGCTTAGCGGCATCGGGAGGCACAGATACGCAGTATTTT. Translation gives CASSLAASGGTDTQYF.

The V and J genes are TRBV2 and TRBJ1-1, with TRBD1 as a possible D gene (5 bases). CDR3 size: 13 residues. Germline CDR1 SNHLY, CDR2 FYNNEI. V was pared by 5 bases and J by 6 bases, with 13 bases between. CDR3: CASSLNRGAEAFF. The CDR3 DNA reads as TGTGCCAGCAGTTTGAATAGGGGCGCTGAAGCTTTCTTT.

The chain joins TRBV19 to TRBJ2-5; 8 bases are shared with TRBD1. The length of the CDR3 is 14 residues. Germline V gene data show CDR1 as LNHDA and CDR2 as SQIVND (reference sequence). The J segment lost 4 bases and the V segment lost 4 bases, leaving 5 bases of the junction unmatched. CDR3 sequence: CASSRTGSGETQYF. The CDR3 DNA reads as TGTGCCAGTAGTAGGACAGGGAGCGGAGAGACCCAGTACTTC.

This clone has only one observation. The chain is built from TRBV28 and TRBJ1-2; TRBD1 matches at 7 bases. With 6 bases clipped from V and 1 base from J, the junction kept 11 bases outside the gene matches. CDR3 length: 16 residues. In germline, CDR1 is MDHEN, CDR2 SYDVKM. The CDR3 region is CASSRGSSLYNYGYTF. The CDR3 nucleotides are TGTGCCAGCAGCAGGGGGTCCAGCCTCTATAACTATGGCTACACCTTC.

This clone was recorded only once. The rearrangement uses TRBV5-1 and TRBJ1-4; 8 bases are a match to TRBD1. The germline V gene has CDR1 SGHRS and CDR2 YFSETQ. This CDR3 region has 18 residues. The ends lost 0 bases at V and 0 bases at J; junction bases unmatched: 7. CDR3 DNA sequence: TGCGCCAGCAGCTTGGGGCAGGGGGCGCGGGCAACTAATGAAAAACTGTTTTTT. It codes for CASSLGQGARATNEKLFF.

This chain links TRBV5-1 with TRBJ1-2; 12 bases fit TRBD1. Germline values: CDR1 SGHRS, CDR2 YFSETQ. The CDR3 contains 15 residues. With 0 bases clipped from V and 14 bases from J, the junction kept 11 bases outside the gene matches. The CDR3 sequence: CASSLALPGQGAETF. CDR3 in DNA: TGCGCCAGCAGCTTGGCACTTCCGGGACAGGGGGCCGAGACCTTC.

CDR3 DNA: TGTGCCAGTAGTTCCCGAGTAGACAAGTCCCTACAAAGAAAGAACACTGAAGCTTTCTTT. It yields the protein CASSSRVDKSLQRKNTEAFF. The chain joins TRBV19 to TRBJ1-1; D is unresolved. The CDR3 sequence is 20 residues long. The germline V gene has CDR1 LNHDA and CDR2 SQIVND (reference sequence). Trimming left V 5 bases short and J 1 base short, with 29 bases between.

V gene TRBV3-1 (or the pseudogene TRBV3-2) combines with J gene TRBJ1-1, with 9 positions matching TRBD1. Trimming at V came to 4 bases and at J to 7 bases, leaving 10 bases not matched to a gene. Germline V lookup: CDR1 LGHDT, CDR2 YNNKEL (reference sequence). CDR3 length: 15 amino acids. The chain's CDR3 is CASSLRQGVLNEAFF. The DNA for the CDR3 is TGTGCCAGCAGCCTACGACAGGGGGTACTTAATGAAGCTTTCTTT.

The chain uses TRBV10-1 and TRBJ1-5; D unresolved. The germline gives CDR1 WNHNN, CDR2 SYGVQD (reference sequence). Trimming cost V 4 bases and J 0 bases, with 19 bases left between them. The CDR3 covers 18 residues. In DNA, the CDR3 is TGCGCCAGCAGTGGGAGGACGAGGCCGATCAATAGCAATCAGCCCCAGCATTTT. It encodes CASSGRTRPINSNQPQHF.

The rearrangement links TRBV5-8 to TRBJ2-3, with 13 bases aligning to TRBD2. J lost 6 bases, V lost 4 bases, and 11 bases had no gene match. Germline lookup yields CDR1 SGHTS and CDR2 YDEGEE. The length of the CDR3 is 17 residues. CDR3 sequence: CASSPGTSGIQADTQYF. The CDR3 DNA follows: TGTGCCAGCAGCCCAGGGACTAGCGGGATTCAAGCGGATACGCAGTATTTT.

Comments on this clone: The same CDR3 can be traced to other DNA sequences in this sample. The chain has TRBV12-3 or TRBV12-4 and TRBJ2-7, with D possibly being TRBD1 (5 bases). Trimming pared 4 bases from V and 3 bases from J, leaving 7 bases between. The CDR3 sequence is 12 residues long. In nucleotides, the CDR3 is TGTGCCAGCAGTTCCGACAGCTACGAGCAGTACTTC. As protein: CASSSDSYEQYF.

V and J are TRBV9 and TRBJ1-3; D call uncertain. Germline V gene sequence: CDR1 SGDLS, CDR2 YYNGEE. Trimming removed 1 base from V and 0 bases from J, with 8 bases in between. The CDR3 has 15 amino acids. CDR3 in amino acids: CASSVSSSSGNTIYF. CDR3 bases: TGTGCCAGCAGCGTAAGCTCAAGCTCTGGAAACACCATATATTTT.

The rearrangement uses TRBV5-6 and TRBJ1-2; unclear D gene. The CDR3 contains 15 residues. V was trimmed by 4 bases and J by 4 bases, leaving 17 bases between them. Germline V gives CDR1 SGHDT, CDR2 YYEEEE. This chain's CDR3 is CASSPGADSRYGYTF. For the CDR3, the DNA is TGTGCCAGCAGCCCGGGAGCGGACTCACGCTATGGCTACACCTTC.

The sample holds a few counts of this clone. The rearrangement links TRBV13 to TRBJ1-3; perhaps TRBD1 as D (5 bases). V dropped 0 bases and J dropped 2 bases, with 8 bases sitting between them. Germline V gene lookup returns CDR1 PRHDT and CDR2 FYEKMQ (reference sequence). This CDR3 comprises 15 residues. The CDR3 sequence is CASSLGMGPGNTIYF. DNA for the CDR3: TGTGCCAGCAGCTTAGGCATGGGGCCTGGAAACACCATATATTTT.

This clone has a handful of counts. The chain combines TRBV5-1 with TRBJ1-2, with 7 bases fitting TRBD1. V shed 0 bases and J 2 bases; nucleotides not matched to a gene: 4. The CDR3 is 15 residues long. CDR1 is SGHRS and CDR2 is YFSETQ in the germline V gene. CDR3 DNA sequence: TGCGCCAGCAGCTTGGGTACAGGGGTAAACTATGGCTACACCTTC. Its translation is CASSLGTGVNYGYTF.

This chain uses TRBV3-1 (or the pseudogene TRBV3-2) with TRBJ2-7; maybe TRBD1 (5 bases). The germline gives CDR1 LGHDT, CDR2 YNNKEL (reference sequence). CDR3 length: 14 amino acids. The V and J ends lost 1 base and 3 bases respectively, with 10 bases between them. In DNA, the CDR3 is TGTGCCAGCAGCCAAGGTACAGGCGGCTACGAGCAGTACTTC. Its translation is CASSQGTGGYEQYF.

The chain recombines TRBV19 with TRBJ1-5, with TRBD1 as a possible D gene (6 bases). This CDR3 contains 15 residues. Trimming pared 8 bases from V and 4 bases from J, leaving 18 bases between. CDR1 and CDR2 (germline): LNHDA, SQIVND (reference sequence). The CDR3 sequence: CASRILQGPNQPQHF. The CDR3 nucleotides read TGTGCCAGTCGGATACTACAGGGCCCGAATCAGCCCCAGCATTTT.

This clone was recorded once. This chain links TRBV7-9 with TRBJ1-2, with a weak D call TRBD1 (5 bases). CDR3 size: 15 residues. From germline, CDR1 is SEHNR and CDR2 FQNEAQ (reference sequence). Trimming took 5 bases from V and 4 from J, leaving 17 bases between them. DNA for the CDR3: TGTGCCAGCAGCCCTGGGGCGGATAGTCTCTATGGCTACACCTTC. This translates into CASSPGADSLYGYTF.

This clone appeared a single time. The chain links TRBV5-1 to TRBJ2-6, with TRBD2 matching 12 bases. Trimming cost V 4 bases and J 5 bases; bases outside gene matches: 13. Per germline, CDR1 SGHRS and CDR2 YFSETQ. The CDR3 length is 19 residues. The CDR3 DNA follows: TGCGCCAGCAGCCTGACACTAGCGGGGGGTCTCGGGAGGGCCAACGTCCTGACTTTC. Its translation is CASSLTLAGGLGRANVLTF.

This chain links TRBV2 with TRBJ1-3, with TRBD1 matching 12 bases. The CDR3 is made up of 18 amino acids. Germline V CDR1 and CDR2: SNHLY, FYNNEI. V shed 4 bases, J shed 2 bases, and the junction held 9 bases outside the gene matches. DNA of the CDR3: TGTGCCAGCAGTGGGTGGGACAGGGGGCTTGCGGCTGGAAACACCATATATTTT. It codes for CASSGWDRGLAAGNTIYF.

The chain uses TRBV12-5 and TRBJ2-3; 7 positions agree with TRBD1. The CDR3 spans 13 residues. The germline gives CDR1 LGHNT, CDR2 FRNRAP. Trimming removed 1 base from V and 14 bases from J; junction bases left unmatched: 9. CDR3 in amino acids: CASGLGTGGVLYF. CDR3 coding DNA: TGTGCTAGTGGTTTGGGGACAGGTGGAGTTCTGTATTTT.

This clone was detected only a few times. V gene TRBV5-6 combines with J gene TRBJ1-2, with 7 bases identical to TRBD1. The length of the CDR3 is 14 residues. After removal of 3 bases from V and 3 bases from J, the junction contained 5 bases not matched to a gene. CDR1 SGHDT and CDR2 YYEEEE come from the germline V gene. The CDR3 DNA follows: TGTGCCAGCAGCTATCCCGGGACAGACTATGGCTACACCTTC. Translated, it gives CASSYPGTDYGYTF.

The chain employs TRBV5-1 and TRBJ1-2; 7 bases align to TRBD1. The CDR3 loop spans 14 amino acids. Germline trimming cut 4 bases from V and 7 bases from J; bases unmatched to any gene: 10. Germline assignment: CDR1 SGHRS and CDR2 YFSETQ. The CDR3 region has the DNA TGCGCCAGCAGCAAAACAACAGGGGTATCTGGCTACACCTTC. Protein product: CASSKTTGVSGYTF.

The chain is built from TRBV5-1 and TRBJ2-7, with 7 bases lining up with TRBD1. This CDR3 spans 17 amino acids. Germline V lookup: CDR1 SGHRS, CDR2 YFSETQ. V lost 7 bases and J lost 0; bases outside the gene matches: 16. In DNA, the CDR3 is TGCGCCAGCGCTAGGACAGGTCGAGGGGTCCCCTCCTACGAGCAGTACTTC. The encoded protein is CASARTGRGVPSYEQYF.

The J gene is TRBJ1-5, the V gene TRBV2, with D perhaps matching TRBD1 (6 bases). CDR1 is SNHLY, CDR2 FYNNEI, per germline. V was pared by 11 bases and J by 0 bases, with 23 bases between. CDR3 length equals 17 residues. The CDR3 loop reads CAGPRQPTGISNQPQHF. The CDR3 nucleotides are TGTGCCGGGCCACGGCAACCGACAGGAATTAGCAATCAGCCCCAGCATTTT.

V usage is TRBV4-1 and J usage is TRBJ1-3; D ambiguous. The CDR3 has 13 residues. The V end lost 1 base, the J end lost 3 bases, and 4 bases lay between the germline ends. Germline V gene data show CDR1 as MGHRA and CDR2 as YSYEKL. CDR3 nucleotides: TGCGCCAGCAGCCAAGTCCTTGGAAACACCATATATTTT. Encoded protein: CASSQVLGNTIYF.

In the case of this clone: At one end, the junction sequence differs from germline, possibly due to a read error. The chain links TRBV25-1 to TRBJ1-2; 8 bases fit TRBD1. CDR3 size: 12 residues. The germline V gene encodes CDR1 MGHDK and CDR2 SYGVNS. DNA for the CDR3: TGTGCCAGCAGTGCCGGGACAGGAGTAGTTTCCTTC. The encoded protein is CASSAGTGVVSF.

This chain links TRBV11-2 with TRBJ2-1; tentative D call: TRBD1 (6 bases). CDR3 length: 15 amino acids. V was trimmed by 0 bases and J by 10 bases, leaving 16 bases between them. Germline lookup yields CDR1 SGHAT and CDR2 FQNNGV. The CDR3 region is CASSLDPQGLREQFF. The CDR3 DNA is TGTGCCAGCAGCTTAGATCCCCAGGGGCTTAGGGAGCAGTTCTTC.